This TCR beta chain was recovered during a study of blood T cell repertoires in COVID-19. Study summary: Acute and convalescent COVID-19 samples came from the United States, Italy and Spain.

Trimming took off 7 bases at V and 8 bases at J, with 14 bases between the two ends. The CDR3 is 12 residues long. CDR1 is LGHNA, CDR2 YSLEER, per germline. Original analysis: Using reference gene primer amplification, nucleated cell counts were estimated. Measured with immunoSEQ multiplex PCR; TCRdb has only the in-frame clones, and not every one. V and J calls and clone size are given by that table; D and trimming were obtained from the DNA. The table lists roughly 100,000 clones, 80% to 90% of them singletons. The chain joins TRBV4-3 to TRBJ1-1; D gene ambiguous. The sequenced sample was peripheral blood. This clonotype was sampled from a human donor in a cohort sampled during active COVID-19. CDR3 DNA sequence: TGCGCCAGCAACGGGGAGGGTGGGGAAGCTTTCTTT. It specifies CASNGEGGEAFF.